This T cell receptor (beta chain) derives from a study of cytotoxic CD8 clonotypes in ibrutinib-treated CLL. Study-level information: Among the patients, over 9 presented as relapsed/refractory and around 15 as treatment-naive; about 17 showed unmutated IGHV.

The CDR3 covers 12 residues. Germline V gene data show CDR1 as SNHLY and CDR2 as FYNNEI. The germline V and J ends were trimmed by 8 bases and 5 bases, with 13 bases remaining between them. Profiled with immunoSEQ multiplex PCR; TCRdb holds only in-frame clones, not every one. Here the sample spans over 70,000 clones, roughly 80% being singletons. Findings and caveats of the study: Clonality went up at the time of ibrutinib response, stayed stable in sustained remission, and later dropped back toward its baseline level at progression. There were few public clonotypes, and on treatment they contracted or stayed stable.

Cryopreserved PBMCs provided around 1.9 micrograms of genomic DNA for the TCR beta libraries. Note on this clone: The antigen is undetermined.

Sequenced material: PBMCs, taken after 12 months of ibrutinib treatment. The chain is built from TRBV2 and TRBJ2-7, with D maybe TRBD1 (6 bases). The sequence was collected from a human donor with chronic lymphocytic leukemia. The CDR3 DNA reads TGTGCCAGCCAGACAGGCGGGCACGAGCAGTACTTC. It codes for CASQTGGHEQYF.